The clone carrying this T cell receptor (beta chain) was seen only a few times. The sample is drawn from a study of T cells after yellow fever vaccination. About the study: Researchers used SMART-Seq v4 Ultra Low Input to prepare fractions that had low cell numbers.

The CDR3 extends over 14 amino acids. Germline assignment: CDR1 MNHEY and CDR2 SVGEGT. The V gene lost 6 bases and the J gene lost 8 bases, with 17 bases spanning the gap. TCRdb processed the 5' RACE reads anew with MiXCR; each CDR3 protein has one entry. Of approximately 550,000 distinct CDR3 sequences detected, about 19% appear once; the ten largest clones hold roughly an eighth. Here the sequenced sample was PBMCs, taken 15 days after the yellow fever booster vaccination. The J gene is TRBJ2-1, the V gene TRBV6-2 or TRBV6-3; TRBD1 might be the D (5 bases). This TCR derives from a man between 25 and 39 years old who received the YFV17D yellow fever vaccine. DNA of the CDR3: TGTGCCAGCAGGACAGACCCGGTTCGTGATGAGCAGTTCTTC. Its protein product is CASRTDPVRDEQFF.